These T cell receptor beta chains were read from a single sample in a study of T-cell memory formation after mild COVID-19. TCRdb fed the 5' RACE reads into MiXCR, producing one record per CDR3 protein. The data contain under 110,000 distinct CDR3 sequences, 9.5% to 15% of them seen just once; the ten biggest clones take up roughly 27%. The sample taken for sequencing was PBMCs or a T cell subset sorted from them (not recorded which). These receptors were obtained from an adult woman who had mild COVID-19 (a few samples of this study predate the infection). Cell type and time point are not known. Each CDR3 is given with its conserved first and last residue. A D gene is named only where the DNA matches it firmly. For some rows the clone size is stated as once, few or many, or as a class when expanded; others skip it.

TRBV16	NA	TRBJ2-7	few	TGTGCCAGCAGCCAATTAGGATACGAGCAGTACTTC	CASSQLGYEQYF
TRBV7-9	TRBD2	TRBJ2-3	NA	TGTGCCAGCAGCTTGGCGGGGGGGCGCACAGATACGCAGTATTTT	CASSLAGGRTDTQYF
TRBV12-3/TRBV12-4	TRBD2	TRBJ2-2	few	TGTGCCAGCAGTAGGCCCCACTCTACTAGCGGGGGGGCCACCGGGGAGCTGTTTTTT	CASSRPHSTSGGATGELFF
TRBV4-3	NA	TRBJ2-1	many	TGCGCCAGCAGCCAAGATAGGGATCTTTGGGTTGCTCAGCAGTTCTTC	CASSQDRDLWVAQQFF
TRBV25-1	NA	TRBJ2-1	once	TGTGCCAGCAGTGAAGCCGCGGGGGCCGACGAGCAGTTCTTC	CASSEAAGADEQFF
TRBV10-3	NA	TRBJ2-3	NA	TGTGCCATCAGTGAGTCGGGGTACACTAGCACAGATACGCAGTATTTT	CAISESGYTSTDTQYF
TRBV14	NA	TRBJ2-4	NA	TGTGCCAGCAGCCCGAACATCGGACTGGATCGGGGCATTCAGTACTTC	CASSPNIGLDRGIQYF
TRBV4-1	NA	TRBJ2-5	NA	TGCGCCAGCAGGCCGCAGGGGCAAGAGACCCAGTACTTC	CASRPQGQETQYF
TRBV7-6	NA	TRBJ2-1	many	TGTGCCAGCAGCTTAGACCTTCATGAGCAGTTCTTC	CASSLDLHEQFF
TRBV4-1	NA	TRBJ1-2	NA	TGCGCCAGCAGCCAAGATCCCGGCCAGGGGCCCGGAGCCCTCTATGGCTACACCTTC	CASSQDPGQGPGALYGYTF
TRBV25-1	NA	TRBJ1-1	NA	TGTGCCAGCAGTGAATCGGGAAACACTGAAGCTTTCTTT	CASSESGNTEAFF
TRBV6-1	NA	TRBJ2-1	few	TGTGCCAGCTCGACGAGTAGCGTCAATGAGCAGTTCTTC	CASSTSSVNEQFF
TRBV5-1	NA	TRBJ1-1	few	TGCGCCAGCAGCCTACACGGGCCTACGAACACTGAAGCTTTCTTT	CASSLHGPTNTEAFF
TRBV9	NA	TRBJ2-1	NA	TGTGCCAGCAGTCCCGACAGTTACTCCTACAATGAGCAGTTCTTC	CASSPDSYSYNEQFF
TRBV4-1	NA	TRBJ2-5	NA	TGCGCCAGCAGAGACAGGACGGAGACCCAGTACTTC	CASRDRTETQYF
TRBV7-9	NA	TRBJ2-1	NA	TGTGCCAGCAGCTTCGCGGTAGAGCAGTTCTTC	CASSFAVEQFF
TRBV28	NA	TRBJ2-1	few	TGTGCCAGCACTCTGGGGCAGGGCTACAATGAGCAGTTCTTC	CASTLGQGYNEQFF
TRBV19	TRBD2	TRBJ2-7	few	TGTGCCAGTAGTGTAGGACTAGGTTTGGGCGAGCAGTACTTC	CASSVGLGLGEQYF
TRBV27	NA	TRBJ2-7	few	TGTGCCAGCAGTCCCCCGTTGGGCGGAAGTTTCGAGCAGTACTTC	CASSPPLGGSFEQYF
TRBV5-1	NA	TRBJ2-1	NA	TGCGCCAGCAGCTTGGACAGGCGAAATGAGCAGTTCTTC	CASSLDRRNEQFF
TRBV7-9	TRBD1	TRBJ1-2	NA	TGTGCCAGCAGCTTGACAGGGGAGGGAACCTTCTATGGCTACACCTTC	CASSLTGEGTFYGYTF
TRBV29-1	NA	TRBJ2-7	NA	TGCAGCGTACTAAGGGACAACGACGAGCAGTACTTC	CSVLRDNDEQYF
TRBV27	NA	TRBJ1-2	few	TGTGCCAGCAGTTATTTTACAGGAGGGTTGAGGGGCTACACCTTC	CASSYFTGGLRGYTF
TRBV4-2	TRBD1	TRBJ2-5	NA	TGTGCCAGCAGCCAAGACAGGGGGTTCAGGGAGACCCAGTACTTC	CASSQDRGFRETQYF
TRBV18	NA	TRBJ2-3	few	TGTGCCAGCTCACGAAAGCTCGCGGGTCCCCGGAGCACAGATACGCAGTATTTT	CASSRKLAGPRSTDTQYF
TRBV12-3/TRBV12-4	NA	TRBJ2-7	few	TGTGCCAGCAGTCCGGGTCCGGGACTGTCTTTCTACGAGCAGTACTTC	CASSPGPGLSFYEQYF
TRBV1	NA	TRBJ1-2	many	TGCACCACCCTGACCCCCGCAGGCTACACCTTC	CTTLTPAGYTF
TRBV7-9	NA	TRBJ2-1	many	TGTGCCAGCACGAGCGAGAATGAGCAGTTCTTC	CASTSENEQFF
TRBV24-1	NA	TRBJ2-7	NA	TGTGCCACCAGTGACGACGGTGTCGAGCAGTACTTC	CATSDDGVEQYF
TRBV20-1	TRBD2	TRBJ2-3	few	TGCAGTGCTAGAGACCCCCTTAGCGGGAGGGCGAGCACAGATACGCAGTATTTT	CSARDPLSGRASTDTQYF
TRBV7-9	TRBD1	TRBJ2-3	few	TGTGCCAGCAGCTTAGCGACAGGGAGCACAGATACGCAGTATTTT	CASSLATGSTDTQYF
TRBV13	NA	TRBJ2-5	few	TGTGCCAGCAGTGTACCAGTTGGGACCCAGTACTTC	CASSVPVGTQYF
TRBV12-3/TRBV12-4	NA	TRBJ2-1	few	TGTGCCAGCAGTTATAACCCCGGCGGGCAGTTCTTC	CASSYNPGGQFF
TRBV7-9	TRBD2	TRBJ2-7	NA	TGTGCCAGCAGACTAGCGGGAGAAAGCTACGAGCAGTACTTC	CASRLAGESYEQYF
TRBV2	NA	TRBJ1-2	NA	TGTGCCAGCAGTGAATTCTCGTCCCCAGGGCAGTTTGGCTACACCTTC	CASSEFSSPGQFGYTF
TRBV12-3/TRBV12-4	NA	TRBJ1-1	few	TGTGCCAGCAGTTTAGTTCCACAGCAGAACACTGAAGCTTTCTTT	CASSLVPQQNTEAFF
TRBV19	NA	TRBJ1-5	few	TGTGCCAGTAGTATTTGGGAGGCCGCGGGCAATCAGCCCCAGCATTTT	CASSIWEAAGNQPQHF
TRBV9	TRBD2	TRBJ2-1	few	TGTGCCAGCAGCGCATCGGGACTAGCGGGAGGGGGTGAGCAGTTCTTC	CASSASGLAGGGEQFF
TRBV4-1	NA	TRBJ2-2	NA	TGCGCCAGCAGCCAAGTCAGCAGGGGCGCCGGGGAGCTGTTTTTT	CASSQVSRGAGELFF
TRBV7-2	TRBD1	TRBJ2-2	NA	TGTGCCAGCAGGCACGGGACAGCTACCGGGGAGCTGTTTTTT	CASRHGTATGELFF
TRBV24-1	TRBD2	TRBJ2-1	few	TGTGCCACCAGTGATGCGGGACTAGCGAACGAGCAGTTCTTC	CATSDAGLANEQFF
TRBV5-1	NA	TRBJ2-2	few	TGCGCCAGCAGCTCCCCGGGACCGGCTAACACCGGGGAGCTGTTTTTT	CASSSPGPANTGELFF
TRBV4-2	NA	TRBJ2-7	few	TGTGCCAGCAGCCACGCCCGGGGCGAGCAGTACTTC	CASSHARGEQYF
TRBV29-1	NA	TRBJ2-7	NA	TGCAGCGTTGAAAGGGGCCAGGCGGCCTACGAGCAGTACTTC	CSVERGQAAYEQYF
TRBV4-1	TRBD2	TRBJ2-2	NA	TGCGCCAGCAGCCAAGTGGGGCCGGGACTACTCACCGGGGAGCTGTTTTTT	CASSQVGPGLLTGELFF
TRBV7-9	TRBD2	TRBJ2-3	few	TGTGCCAGCAGCTTTCCCTCGAGCGGGGATCGCACAGATACGCAGTATTTT	CASSFPSSGDRTDTQYF